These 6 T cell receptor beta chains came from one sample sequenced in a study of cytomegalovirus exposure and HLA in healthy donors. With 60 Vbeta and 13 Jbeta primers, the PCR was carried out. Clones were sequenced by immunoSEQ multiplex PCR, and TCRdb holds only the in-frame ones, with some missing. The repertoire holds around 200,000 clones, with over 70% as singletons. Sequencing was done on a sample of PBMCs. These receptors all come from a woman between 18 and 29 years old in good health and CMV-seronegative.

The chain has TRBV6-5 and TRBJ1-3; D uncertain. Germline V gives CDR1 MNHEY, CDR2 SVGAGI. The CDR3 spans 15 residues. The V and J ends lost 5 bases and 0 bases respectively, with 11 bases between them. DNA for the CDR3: TGTGCCAGCAGTCCCGACACGACCTCTGGAAACACCATATATTTT. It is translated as CASSPDTTSGNTIYF.

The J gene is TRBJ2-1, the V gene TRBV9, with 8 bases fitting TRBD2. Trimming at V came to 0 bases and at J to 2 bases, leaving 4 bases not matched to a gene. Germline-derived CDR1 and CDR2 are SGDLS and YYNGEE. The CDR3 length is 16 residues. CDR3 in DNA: TGTGCCAGCAGCGTAGTGGGACTAGGTGCCTACAATGAGCAGTTCTTC. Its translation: CASSVVGLGAYNEQFF.

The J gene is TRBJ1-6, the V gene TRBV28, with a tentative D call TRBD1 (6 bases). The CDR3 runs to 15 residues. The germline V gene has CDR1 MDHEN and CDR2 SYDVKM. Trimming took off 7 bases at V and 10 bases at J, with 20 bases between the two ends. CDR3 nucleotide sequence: TGTGCCAGCACTCCACCGGCAGGGGAAGGCTCACCCCTCCACTTT. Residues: CASTPPAGEGSPLHF.

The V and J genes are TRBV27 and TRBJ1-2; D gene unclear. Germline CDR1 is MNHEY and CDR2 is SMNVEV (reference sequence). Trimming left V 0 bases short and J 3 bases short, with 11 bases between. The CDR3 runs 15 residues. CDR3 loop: CASSLSIGQHYGYTF. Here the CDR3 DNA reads TGTGCCAGCAGTTTATCGATTGGGCAACACTATGGCTACACCTTC.

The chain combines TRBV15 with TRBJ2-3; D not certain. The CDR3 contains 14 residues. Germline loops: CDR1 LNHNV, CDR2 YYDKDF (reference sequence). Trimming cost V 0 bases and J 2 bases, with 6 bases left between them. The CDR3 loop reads CATSRDRVTDTQYF. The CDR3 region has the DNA TGTGCCACCAGCAGAGATAGAGTCACAGATACGCAGTATTTT.

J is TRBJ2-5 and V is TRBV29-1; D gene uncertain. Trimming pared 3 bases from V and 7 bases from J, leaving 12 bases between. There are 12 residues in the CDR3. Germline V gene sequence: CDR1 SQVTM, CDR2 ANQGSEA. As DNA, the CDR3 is TGCAGCGTTGATTTTGGGTCGGGGACCCAGTACTTC. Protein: CSVDFGSGTQYF.